This T cell receptor beta chain appears in the sequencing data of a study of cytomegalovirus exposure and HLA in healthy donors. Study-wide points: Cytomegalovirus association was listed for about 150 TCR beta chains.

V was cut by 0 bases and J by 8 bases, with 11 bases left in between. CDR3 size: 14 residues. The germline CDR1 and CDR2 sequences are SGHTA and FQGTGA. 60 Vbeta and 13 Jbeta primers were used in PCR. Only in-frame clones appear in the TCRdb table, and some are missing; sequencing was by immunoSEQ multiplex PCR. The data contain roughly 100,000 clones, under 85% of them singletons. This clone has a single count. Its antigen is currently unknown. The chain couples TRBV7-3 to TRBJ2-1, with D possibly TRBD2 on 6 matching bases. This clonotype was obtained from a man aged 25-45 years in good health and CMV-seronegative. The specimen was PBMCs. The CDR3 DNA sequence: TGTGCCAGCAGCTTAACCCCCGGGGGACATGAGCAGTTCTTC. It encodes CASSLTPGGHEQFF.